Below, 2 T cell receptor beta chains from the same sample are listed, as sequenced in a study of cytomegalovirus exposure and HLA in healthy donors. The PCR made use of 60 Vbeta and 13 Jbeta primers. Generated by immunoSEQ multiplex PCR, the TCRdb table keeps only in-frame clones and is missing some. Its listing shows about 200,000 clones. The sequenced sample was PBMCs. These TCRs come from a girl aged 2 to 10 in good health and CMV-seropositive.

The genes are TRBV28 and TRBJ1-5; D ambiguous. The germline V and J ends were trimmed by 6 bases and 4 bases, with 16 bases remaining between them. The CDR3 sequence is 15 residues long. The germline CDR1 and CDR2 sequences are MDHEN and SYDVKM. This CDR3 reads CASSNFWEPNQPQHF. The CDR3 nucleotides are TGTGCCAGCAGCAACTTCTGGGAGCCGAATCAGCCCCAGCATTTT.

The J gene is TRBJ2-1, the V gene TRBV7-9; 12 bases are shared with TRBD1. The CDR3 length is 18 residues. Unmatched junction bases numbered 11, after V lost 1 base and J lost 7 bases. Germline V gene data show CDR1 as SEHNR and CDR2 as FQNEAQ (reference sequence). The CDR3 DNA follows: TGTGCCAGCAGCTTAGTTGCTTTGGGGACAGGGGGCCCGAATGAGCAGTTCTTC. The encoded protein is CASSLVALGTGGPNEQFF.